The sequence of this T cell receptor (beta chain) was determined in a study of blood T cell repertoires in COVID-19. Overall study context: Sources were T cells, B-cell-depleted T cells, or PBMCs; the material itself was cDNA or gDNA.

Looked up from germline, CDR1 is LNHNV and CDR2 is YYDKDF (reference sequence). The junction had 6 bases not matched to a gene; V was cut back by 3 bases and J by 4 bases. The CDR3 contains 16 residues. Assay used: immunoSEQ multiplex PCR; TCRdb lists only in-frame clones, some missing. The repertoire has roughly 400,000 clones, 88% of them found once; the top ten carry about 1.5%. This clone was seen a few times. Enrollees, 18 to 89 years old, lived in 24 US areas. The sequenced sample consisted of PBMCs or T cells enriched from blood (not recorded which). This TCR derives from a woman aged 18-30 years who had been exposed to COVID-19. The chain employs TRBV15 and TRBJ2-3; 11 bases are a match to TRBD1. The CDR3 sequence is CATSSEWGQGADTQYF. DNA of the CDR3: TGTGCCACCAGCAGCGAATGGGGACAGGGGGCAGATACGCAGTATTTT.